Sequencing of this T cell receptor (beta chain) was carried out in a study of blood T cell repertoires in COVID-19 (dated by TCRdb to the early 2020s). A note on the overall study: Samples from collaborators originated in the United States, Italy and Spain and spanned both the acute and convalescent phases of COVID-19. The prospective study material was composed of cDNA or gDNA derived from T cells, B-cell-depleted T cells, or PBMCs. Subjects who had been exposed to COVID-19, were actively infected with it, or had recovered from it provided the deeply sampled blood TCRbeta repertoires that made up the dataset. Where available, HLA class I and class II types were taken from metadata supplied by the sample provider and were not determined by assay-based typing. The sample metadata nearly always contained a de-identified subject ID, COVID-19 status, age in years and sex. Samples came from the ongoing ImmuneRACE study (first 160 participants) plus 1,254 subjects from 6 global collaborators. The repertoires were released in a freely available public database intended as a resource for research on the immune response to SARS-CoV-2.

The collaborating institutions used their own protocols to collect whole blood in K2EDTA tubes. For TCRbeta analysis, collaborator samples were shipped as frozen whole blood, as isolated PBMCs, or as DNA extracted from either sample type. In its sample, this clone was seen once. The specificity of this receptor is unknown. Qualities for individual bases were not recorded, and no much larger clone is one base off. Study-wide conclusions, independent of this receptor: The quantity of clinical and demographic metadata differed by source and by participant and was supplied without curation.

As encoded in the germline V gene, CDR1 is MDHEN while CDR2 is SYDVKM. Taken from cysteine to phenylalanine, the CDR3 has 16 residues. Only the CDR3 region is kept as DNA, spanning 48 bases read in frame from base 1. At the junction V is shortened by 5 bases and J by 2 bases, with 18 bases in between. The immunoSEQ Assay, a bias-controlled multiplex PCR, was used to amplify TCRbeta CDR3 regions from genomic DNA. In the paper's pipeline: The number of nucleated cells in each sample was estimated from the amplification of reference gene primers within the assay. To quantify the absolute abundance of each unique TCRbeta CDR3 rearrangement, sequence reads were collapsed and filtered. For each sample, productive Simpson clonality was calculated by taking the square root of Simpson's diversity index across productive rearrangements. Held by TCRdb, this immuneACCESS table contains in-frame sequences only and omits some clones. Under half of the omission traces to an unresolved V gene where checked; the cause of the rest is unknown. V and J calls and clone size are those listed in that table; D and trimming were worked out from the DNA. For this sample there are some 120,000 clones; roughly 88% appear just once. About 1.2% of the sample lies in the top ten.

The sample comprised peripheral blood. The sequence was obtained from a woman of 80 years or more with acute or convalescent COVID-19. Recombination joined TRBV28 with TRBJ1-2, with a tentative D gene TRBD1 over 5 matching bases. The sequenced DNA: TGTGCCAGCAGTCCCGCCGGGGGGACGATAAACTATGGCTACACCTTC. This is translated as CASSPAGGTINYGYTF.